These 28 T cell receptor beta chains share one sample of origin, sequenced in a study of T cell repertoires in cytomegalovirus infection. Antigen specificity for these receptors is unknown. TCRdb itself ran the reads through MiXCR, one entry per CDR3 protein. The table shows some 800,000 distinct CDR3 sequences, with 30% to 35% occurring only once. The sequences come from cultured CD8+ T cells from PBMCs, collected from culture after CMV antigen stimulation. The source of these receptors is a human donor in good health (CMV status not recorded). Some clones in this sample may be carry-over from other donors' samples.

The chain links TRBV19 to TRBJ1-5; 10 bases are shared with TRBD1. The CDR3 runs 20 residues. The germline CDR1 and CDR2 sequences are LNHDA and SQIVND (reference sequence). Trimming cost V 5 bases and J 0 bases; bases outside gene matches: 16. The CDR3 protein is CASSLPSWTGGSYSNQPQHF. The CDR3 DNA reads as TGTGCCAGTAGTCTCCCCTCGTGGACAGGGGGTAGTTATAGCAATCAGCCCCAGCATTTT.

The rearrangement joins TRBV4-1 to TRBJ1-4, with 10 bases matching TRBD1. Per the germline V gene, CDR1 is MGHRA and CDR2 is YSYEKL. Unmatched junction bases numbered 14, after V lost 4 bases and J lost 6 bases. The CDR3 is made up of 18 amino acids. CDR3 nucleotides: TGCGCCAGCAGCCCTCAACCAAGAGTCGGGACAGGGGATGAAAAACTGTTTTTT. It is translated as CASSPQPRVGTGDEKLFF.

The chain has TRBV6-2 or TRBV6-3 and TRBJ2-7; D is possibly TRBD1 or TRBD2 (6 bases each). V gave up 7 bases and J gave up 1 base, with 17 bases separating them. Looked up from germline, CDR1 is MNHEY and CDR2 is SVGEGT. This CDR3 has 15 amino acids. CDR3 nucleotide sequence: TGTGCCAGCATGGAGGGGGGCGACCTTTCCTACGAGCAGTACGTC. Amino acids: CASMEGGDLSYEQYV.

V usage is TRBV11-2 and J usage is TRBJ2-7, with 8 bases that match TRBD2. This CDR3 spans 17 amino acids. Unmatched junction bases numbered 7, after V lost 0 bases and J lost 0 bases. Per germline, CDR1 SGHAT and CDR2 FQNNGV. The CDR3 loop is CASSLESGLAGSYEQYV. Written as DNA, the CDR3 is TGTGCCAGCAGCTTAGAATCTGGACTAGCTGGCTCCTACGAGCAGTACGTC.

The V gene is TRBV5-1, the J gene TRBJ2-7, with 11 bases fitting TRBD2. Germline loops: CDR1 SGHRS, CDR2 YFSETQ. V was clipped by 0 bases and J by 3 bases; unmatched bases: 5. The CDR3 sequence is 16 residues long. The CDR3 is CASSLGLAGTYYEQYF. In DNA form, the CDR3 reads TGCGCCAGCAGCTTGGGACTAGCGGGGACCTACTACGAGCAGTACTTC. The complete variable domain, with remaining parts taken from reference TRBV5-1 and TRBJ2-7, reads KAGVTQTPRYLIKTRGQQVTLSCSPISGHRSVSWYQQTPGQGLQFLFEYFSETQRNKGNFPGRFSGRQFSNSRSEMNVSTLELGDSALYLCASSLGLAGTYYEQYFGPGTRLTVT.

This clonotype was seen ten or more times. The chain couples TRBV6-5 to TRBJ1-2; D unclear. V dropped 6 bases and J dropped 8 bases, with 13 bases sitting between them. This CDR3 has 12 amino acids. Per germline, CDR1 MNHEY and CDR2 SVGAGI. The CDR3: CASSYGGSGYTF. In DNA, the CDR3 is TGTGCCAGCAGCTACGGAGGGAGCGGCTACACCTTC.

This clonotype turned up a few times. The chain employs TRBV11-1 and TRBJ2-7, with 10 nucleotides matching TRBD1. The germline CDR1 and CDR2 sequences are SGHAT and FQDESV (reference sequence). V dropped 5 bases and J dropped 6; count of bases not matched to a gene: 4. CDR3 length: 13 amino acids. The CDR3 loop reads CASSRDRGREQYV. Written as DNA, the CDR3 is TGTGCCAGCAGCCGGGACAGGGGTCGCGAGCAGTACGTC.

The rearrangement uses TRBV7-6 and TRBJ1-1, with 8 positions matching TRBD1. V was pared by 8 bases and J by 1 base, with 6 bases of the junction left unmatched. CDR3 size: 14 residues. Germline lookup yields CDR1 SGHVS and CDR2 FNYEAQ. The CDR3 is CASGPGGPNTEAFF. The CDR3 DNA is TGTGCCAGCGGACCAGGGGGCCCGAACACTGAAGCTTTCTTT.

V gene TRBV7-9 combines with J gene TRBJ1-1, with 11 bases aligning to TRBD1. V was pared by 3 bases and J by 3 bases, with 9 bases of the junction left unmatched. The germline CDR1 and CDR2 sequences are SEHNR and FQNEAQ (reference sequence). The CDR3 is 17 amino acids. The CDR3 region is CASSLRDRGKVDTEAFF. The CDR3 nucleotides are TGTGCCAGCAGCTTGAGGGACAGGGGGAAAGTGGACACTGAAGCTTTCTTT.

The chain links TRBV10-3 to TRBJ1-2, with TRBD1 identical over 7 bases. The CDR3 sequence is 17 residues long. Germline CDR1 and CDR2: ENHRY and SYGVKD. V shed 0 bases, J shed 6 bases, and the junction held 13 bases outside the gene matches. Here the CDR3 reads CAISESGTTGSWDGYTF. DNA of the CDR3: TGTGCCATCAGTGAGTCAGGCACGACAGGGTCATGGGATGGCTACACCTTC.

This clonotype was observed a few times. This chain uses TRBV2 with TRBJ2-7, with D perhaps assigned TRBD1 or TRBD2 (5 bases each). From germline, CDR1 is SNHLY and CDR2 FYNNEI. Trimming took off 4 bases at V and 3 bases at J, with 16 bases between the two ends. The CDR3 consists of 15 residues. CDR3 DNA sequence: TGTGCCAGCAGTGTAAAAGCCGGGGCCTACTACGAGCAGTACTTC. Protein: CASSVKAGAYYEQYF.

This clonotype showed up just once. This chain joins TRBV5-4 and TRBJ1-2; D unclear. The CDR3 consists of 16 residues. V lost 3 bases and J 4 bases, leaving 19 bases between the germline ends. The germline V gene has CDR1 SGHNT and CDR2 YYREEE (reference sequence). The DNA of the CDR3 is TGTGCCAGCAGCTCGCGAGAAGTTGAAGGGCTCTATGGCTACACCTTC. Its translation is CASSSREVEGLYGYTF.

This chain connects TRBV7-2 to TRBJ2-7, with 10 bases lining up with TRBD2. In germline, CDR1 is SGHTA, CDR2 FQGNSA. The CDR3 is 15 residues long. V lost 4 bases to trimming and J lost 7 bases; unmatched junction nucleotides: 10. The CDR3 nucleotides are TGTACCAGCAGCTCGTCGACTAGCGGGCGTTGGGAGCAGTACGTC. This gives the protein CTSSSSTSGRWEQYV.

The chain combines TRBV6-2 or TRBV6-3 with TRBJ1-5, with D possibly being TRBD1 (5 bases). Deletions cut 6 bases from V and 1 base from J, with 19 bases between. From germline, CDR1 is MNHEY and CDR2 SVGEGT. The CDR3 contains 17 residues. The CDR3 DNA reads as TGTGCCAGCAGCCCTCCGTTGGGACGGAGAAGCAATCAGCCCCAGCATTTT. Translation: CASSPPLGRRSNQPQHF.

This clonotype occurred a few times. This chain joins TRBV12-3 or TRBV12-4 and TRBJ2-3; 13 bases match TRBD2. The V segment lost 5 bases and the J segment 3 bases; nucleotides outside the gene matches: 2. This CDR3 has 15 residues. Here the CDR3 DNA reads TGTGCCAGCAGTGGGACTAGCGGGGAAACAGATACGCAGTATTTT. This gives the protein CASSGTSGETDTQYF.

This clonotype was counted many times. The chain has TRBV7-6 and TRBJ2-3; 10 bases line up with TRBD2. Losses at the gene ends were 1 base for V and 1 base for J; bases not matched to a gene: 2. The CDR3 loop spans 16 amino acids. The V gene's germline CDR1 is SGHVS and CDR2 FNYEAQ. In nucleotides, the CDR3 is TGTGCCAGCAGCTTAGTAGCGGGGGGTCGCACAGATACGCAGTATTTT. It codes for CASSLVAGGRTDTQYF.

This clonotype showed up just a few times. The rearrangement joins TRBV19 to TRBJ1-2; 9 nucleotides match TRBD1. Germline V gene sequence: CDR1 LNHDA, CDR2 SQIVND (reference sequence). CDR3 length equals 15 residues. The junction had 6 bases not matched to a gene; V was cut back by 1 base and J by 6 bases. The CDR3 region is CASSIASTGGDGYTF. The CDR3 nucleotides read TGTGCCAGTAGTATAGCCTCCACAGGGGGCGATGGCTACACCTTC.

This clonotype was detected a few times. V and J are TRBV6-1 and TRBJ2-3; TRBD1 is a possible D gene (6 bases). The CDR3 extends over 18 amino acids. Germline assignment: CDR1 MNHNS and CDR2 SASEGT. The V end was cut by 0 bases, the J end by 5 bases, with 21 bases between. CDR3 loop: CASSEAAWGQPLEDTQYF. CDR3 in DNA: TGTGCCAGCAGTGAAGCGGCCTGGGGACAACCTTTGGAAGATACGCAGTATTTT.

The gene calls are TRBV7-2 and TRBJ2-3; 12 nucleotides agree with TRBD2. The germline CDR1 and CDR2 sequences are SGHTA and FQGNSA. The CDR3 length is 12 residues. The ends lost 6 bases at V and 11 bases at J; junction bases unmatched: 3. CDR3 residues: CASRPSGGGQYF. CDR3 coding DNA: TGTGCCAGCAGACCTAGCGGGGGGGGGCAGTATTTT.

DNA of the CDR3: TGTGCCAGCAGCGTAGCAAAGGTGGGCGAAAACTATGGCTACACCTTC. Translating gives CASSVAKVGENYGYTF. V usage is TRBV9 and J usage is TRBJ1-2; no clear D gene. The CDR3 has 16 amino acids. Trimming removed 0 bases from V and 2 bases from J, with 14 bases in between. Germline assignment: CDR1 SGDLS and CDR2 YYNGEE.

The chain is built from TRBV12-3 or TRBV12-4 and TRBJ2-7; 7 nucleotides match TRBD1. The CDR3 runs to 14 residues. The CDR3 bases are TGTGCCAACAGTGCGGACAGGCTCCCCTACGAGCAGTACGTC. Encoded protein: CANSADRLPYEQYV.

The sample holds a few counts of this clonotype. The chain employs TRBV6-5 and TRBJ1-2; 8 bases align to TRBD1. The CDR3 loop spans 16 amino acids. V trimming: 5 bases; J trimming: 4 bases; junction bases outside the gene matches: 12. Germline CDR1 is MNHEY and CDR2 is SVGAGI. In nucleotides, the CDR3 is TGTGCCAGCAGTCTTTCCTCCTCGACAGGGGCCTATGGCTACACCTTC. It codes for CASSLSSSTGAYGYTF.

This clonotype has only a few counts. The rearrangement joins TRBV6-5 to TRBJ2-2; 14 bases match TRBD2. The CDR3 sequence is 17 residues long. Germline V gene lookup returns CDR1 MNHEY and CDR2 SVGAGI. V lost 6 bases and J lost 7; bases outside the gene matches: 10. The CDR3 DNA is TGTGCCAGCAGCATGGGACTAGCGGGGGTGGGTGGCGGGGAGCTGTTTTTT. The encoded protein is CASSMGLAGVGGGELFF.

Notes on this clonotype: A much more abundant neighbour one base away suggests this may be a read error. This chain uses TRBV11-3 with TRBJ2-1, with D uncertain. The germline CDR1 and CDR2 sequences are SGHNT and YENEEA. The CDR3 sequence is 13 residues long. Trimming took 0 bases from V and 3 from J, leaving 3 bases between them. CDR3 DNA sequence: TGTGCCAGCAGCTTAGAGGACTACAATGAGCAGTTCTTC. It codes for CASSLEDYNEQFF. Combining the CDR3 with reference TRBV11-3 and TRBJ2-1 gives the whole variable domain EAGVVQSPRYKIIEKKQPVAFWCNPISGHNTLYWYLQNLGQGPELLIRYENEEAVDDSQLPKDRFSAERLKGVDSTLKIQPAELGDSAVYLCASSLEDYNEQFFGPGTRLTVL.

V gene TRBV4-3 combines with J gene TRBJ1-6, with D maybe TRBD1 (5 bases). The CDR3 runs 16 residues. CDR1 LGHNA and CDR2 YSLEER come from the germline V gene. Trimming took off 0 bases at V and 7 bases at J, with 13 bases between the two ends. The CDR3: CASSQDWRQFNSPLHF. The CDR3 DNA follows: TGCGCCAGCAGCCAAGACTGGCGACAGTTCAATTCACCCCTCCACTTT.

This clonotype has a handful of counts. CDR3 sequence (DNA): TGTGCCAGCAGCTTTGGGACAAGGGAGACCCAGTACTTC. Translation gives CASSFGTRETQYF. This sequence joins TRBV6-6 and TRBJ2-5, with a possible D match to TRBD1 (6 bases). The length of the CDR3 is 13 residues. Trimming removed 6 bases from V and 5 bases from J, with 13 bases in between. Germline V lookup: CDR1 MNHNY, CDR2 SVGAGI (reference sequence).

CDR3 residues: CASSSRELAAWEQYF. CDR3 DNA: TGTGCCAGCAGCTCCCGGGAACTAGCAGCCTGGGAGCAGTACTTC. This chain uses TRBV14 with TRBJ2-7; tentative D call: TRBD2 (6 bases). From germline, CDR1 is SGHDN and CDR2 FVKESK. Trimming stripped 5 bases from V and 7 bases from J, with 21 bases between. The CDR3 totals 15 residues.

The chain employs TRBV7-2 and TRBJ2-1; 7 bases line up with TRBD2. V trimming: 4 bases; J trimming: 6 bases; junction bases outside the gene matches: 6. The CDR3 totals 14 residues. The germline V gene encodes CDR1 SGHTA and CDR2 FQGNSA. The CDR3 DNA follows: TGTGCCAGCAGCTGGGGGGGGGAAGCCAATGAGCAGTTCTTC. Its translation: CASSWGGEANEQFF.